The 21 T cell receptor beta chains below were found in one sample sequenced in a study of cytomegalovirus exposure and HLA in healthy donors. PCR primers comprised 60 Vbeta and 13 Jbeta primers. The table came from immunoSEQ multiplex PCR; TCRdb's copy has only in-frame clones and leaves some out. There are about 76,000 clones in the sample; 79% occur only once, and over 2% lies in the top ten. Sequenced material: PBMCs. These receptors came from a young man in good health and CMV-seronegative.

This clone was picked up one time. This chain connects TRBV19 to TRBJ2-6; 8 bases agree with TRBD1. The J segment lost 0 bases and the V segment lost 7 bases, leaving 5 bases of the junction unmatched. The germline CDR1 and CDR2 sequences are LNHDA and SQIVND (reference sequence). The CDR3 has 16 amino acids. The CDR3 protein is CASTDRGGSGANVLTF. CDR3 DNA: TGTGCCAGTACCGACAGGGGAGGCTCTGGGGCCAACGTCCTGACTTTC.

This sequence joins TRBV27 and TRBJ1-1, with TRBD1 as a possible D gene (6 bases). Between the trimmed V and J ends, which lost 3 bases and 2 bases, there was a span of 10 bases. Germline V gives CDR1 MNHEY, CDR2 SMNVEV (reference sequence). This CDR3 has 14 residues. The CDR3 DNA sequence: TGTGCCAGCAGTTTTATAGGGGGTAACACTGAAGCTTTCTTT. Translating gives CASSFIGGNTEAFF.

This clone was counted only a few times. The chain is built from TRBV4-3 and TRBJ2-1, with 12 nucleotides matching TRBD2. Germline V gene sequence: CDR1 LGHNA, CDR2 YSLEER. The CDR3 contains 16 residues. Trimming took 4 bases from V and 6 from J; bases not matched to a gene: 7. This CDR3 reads CASSPETSGGTNEQFF. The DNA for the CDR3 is TGCGCCAGCAGCCCGGAGACTAGCGGGGGAACCAATGAGCAGTTCTTC.

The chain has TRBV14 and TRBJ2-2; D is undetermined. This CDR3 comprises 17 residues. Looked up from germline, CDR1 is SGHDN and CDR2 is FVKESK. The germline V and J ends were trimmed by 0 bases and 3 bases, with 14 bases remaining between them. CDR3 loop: CASSQEEGVLHTGELFF. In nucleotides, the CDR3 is TGTGCCAGCAGCCAAGAGGAAGGAGTCCTTCACACCGGGGAGCTGTTTTTT.

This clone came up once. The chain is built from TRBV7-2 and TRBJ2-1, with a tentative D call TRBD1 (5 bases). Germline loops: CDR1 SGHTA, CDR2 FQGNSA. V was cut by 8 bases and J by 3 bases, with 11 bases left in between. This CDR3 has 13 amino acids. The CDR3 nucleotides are TGTGCCAGCTGTAGGGGAAACTACAATGAGCAGTTCTTC. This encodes CASCRGNYNEQFF. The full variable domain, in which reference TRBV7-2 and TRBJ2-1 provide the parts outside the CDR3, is GAGVSQSPSNKVTEKGKDVELRCDPISGHTALYWYRQSLGQGLEFLIYFQGNSAPDKSGLPSDRFSAERTGGSVSTLTIQRTQQEDSAVYLCASCRGNYNEQFFGPGTRLTVL.

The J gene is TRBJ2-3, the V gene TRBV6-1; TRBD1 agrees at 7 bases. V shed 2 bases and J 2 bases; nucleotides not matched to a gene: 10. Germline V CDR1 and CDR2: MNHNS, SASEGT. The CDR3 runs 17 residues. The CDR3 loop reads CASSEHRDSLYTDTQYF. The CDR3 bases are TGTGCCAGCAGTGAACATAGGGACAGTCTTTACACAGATACGCAGTATTTT.

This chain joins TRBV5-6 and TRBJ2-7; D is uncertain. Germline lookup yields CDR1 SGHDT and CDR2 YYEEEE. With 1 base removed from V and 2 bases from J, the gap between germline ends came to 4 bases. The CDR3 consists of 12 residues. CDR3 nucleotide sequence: TGTGCCAGCAGCTTGTCAGCCTACGAGCAGTACTTC. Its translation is CASSLSAYEQYF.

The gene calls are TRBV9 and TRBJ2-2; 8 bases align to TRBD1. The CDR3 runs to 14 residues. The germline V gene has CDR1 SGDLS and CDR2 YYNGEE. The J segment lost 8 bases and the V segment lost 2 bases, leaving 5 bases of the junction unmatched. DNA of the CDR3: TGTGCCAGCAGCGTCTCCAGGGGGCAAGGGGAGCTGTTTTTT. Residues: CASSVSRGQGELFF.

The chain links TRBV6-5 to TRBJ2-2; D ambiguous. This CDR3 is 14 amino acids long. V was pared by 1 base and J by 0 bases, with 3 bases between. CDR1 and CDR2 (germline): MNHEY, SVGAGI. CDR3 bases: TGTGCCAGCAGTTACTTAGCGAACACCGGGGAGCTGTTTTTT. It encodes CASSYLANTGELFF.

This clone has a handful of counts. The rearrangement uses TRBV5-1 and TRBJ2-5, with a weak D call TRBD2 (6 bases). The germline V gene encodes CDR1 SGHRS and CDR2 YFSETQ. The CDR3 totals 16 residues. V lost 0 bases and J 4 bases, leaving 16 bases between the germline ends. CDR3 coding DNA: TGCGCCAGCAGCTTGGATCCTAGCGTCGGGAGAGAGACCCAGTACTTC. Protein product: CASSLDPSVGRETQYF.

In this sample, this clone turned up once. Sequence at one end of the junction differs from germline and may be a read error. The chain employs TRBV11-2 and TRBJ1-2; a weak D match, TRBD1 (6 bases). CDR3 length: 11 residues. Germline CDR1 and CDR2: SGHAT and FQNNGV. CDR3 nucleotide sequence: TGTGCCAGCAGTTTAGGGGGACTGGGGACCTTC. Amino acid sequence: CASSLGGLGTF.

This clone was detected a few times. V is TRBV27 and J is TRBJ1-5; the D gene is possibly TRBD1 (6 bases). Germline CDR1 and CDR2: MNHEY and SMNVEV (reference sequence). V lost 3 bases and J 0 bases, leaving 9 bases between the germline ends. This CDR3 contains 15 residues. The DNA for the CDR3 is TGTGCCAGCAGTTTCCAGGGGTATAGCAATCAGCCCCAGCATTTT. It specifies CASSFQGYSNQPQHF.

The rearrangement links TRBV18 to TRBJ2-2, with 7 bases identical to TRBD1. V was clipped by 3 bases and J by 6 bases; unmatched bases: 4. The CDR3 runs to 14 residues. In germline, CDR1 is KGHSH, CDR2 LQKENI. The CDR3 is CASSPQGTAGELFF. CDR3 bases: TGTGCCAGCTCACCGCAAGGGACAGCCGGGGAGCTGTTTTTT. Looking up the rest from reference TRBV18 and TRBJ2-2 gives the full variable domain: NAGVMQNPRHLVRRRGQEARLRCSPMKGHSHVYWYRQLPEEGLKFMVYLQKENIIDESGMPKERFSAEFPKEGPSILRIQQVVRGDSAAYFCASSPQGTAGELFFGEGSRLTVL.

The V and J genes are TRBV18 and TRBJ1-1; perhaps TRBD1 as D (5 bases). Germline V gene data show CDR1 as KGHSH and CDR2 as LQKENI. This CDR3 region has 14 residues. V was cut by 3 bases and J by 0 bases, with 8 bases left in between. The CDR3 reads CASSPGRMNTEAFF. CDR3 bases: TGTGCCAGCTCACCGGGGCGGATGAACACTGAAGCTTTCTTT.

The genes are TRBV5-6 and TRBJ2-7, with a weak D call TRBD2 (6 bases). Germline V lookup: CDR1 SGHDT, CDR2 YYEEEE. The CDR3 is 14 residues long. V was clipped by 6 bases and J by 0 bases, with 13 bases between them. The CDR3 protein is CASTRAGGSYEQYF. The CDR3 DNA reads TGTGCCAGCACCCGAGCCGGGGGCTCCTACGAGCAGTACTTC.

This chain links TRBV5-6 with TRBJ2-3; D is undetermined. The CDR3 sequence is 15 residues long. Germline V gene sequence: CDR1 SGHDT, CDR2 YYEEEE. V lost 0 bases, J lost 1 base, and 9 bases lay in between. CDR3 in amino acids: CASSLEIQGTDTQYF. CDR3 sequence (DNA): TGTGCCAGCAGCTTGGAGATTCAGGGCACAGATACGCAGTATTTT.

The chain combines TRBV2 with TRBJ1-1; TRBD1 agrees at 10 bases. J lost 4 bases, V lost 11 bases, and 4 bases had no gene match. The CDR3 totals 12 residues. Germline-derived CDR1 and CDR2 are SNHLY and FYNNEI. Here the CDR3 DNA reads TGTGCCGGGGGGACAGGGGCCACTGAAGCTTTCTTT. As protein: CAGGTGATEAFF.

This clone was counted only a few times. This CDR3 reads CASSLARGSGNTIYF. The DNA of the CDR3 is TGTGCCAGCAGCTTAGCTCGGGGCTCTGGAAACACCATATATTTT. The chain has TRBV7-9 and TRBJ1-3; D ambiguous. The V gene lost 0 bases and the J gene lost 0 bases, with 6 bases spanning the gap. The CDR3 contains 15 residues. Germline assignment: CDR1 SEHNR and CDR2 FQNEAQ (reference sequence).

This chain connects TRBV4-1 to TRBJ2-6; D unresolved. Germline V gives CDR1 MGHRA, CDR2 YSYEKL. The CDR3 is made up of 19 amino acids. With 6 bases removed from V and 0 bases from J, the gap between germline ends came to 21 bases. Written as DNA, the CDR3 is TGCGCCAGCAGTCCGATAGCATCGGCCCATTACTCTGGGGCCAACGTCCTGACTTTC. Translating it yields CASSPIASAHYSGANVLTF.

Here the CDR3 reads CASSLTGSGELFF. CDR3 nucleotides: TGTGCCAGCAGCTTGACAGGGTCCGGGGAGCTGTTTTTT. This chain uses TRBV7-9 with TRBJ2-2; 7 positions agree with TRBD1. The CDR3 covers 13 residues. CDR1 SEHNR and CDR2 FQNEAQ come from the germline V gene (reference sequence). J gave up 6 bases and V 3 bases, and 1 base lay outside the gene matches.

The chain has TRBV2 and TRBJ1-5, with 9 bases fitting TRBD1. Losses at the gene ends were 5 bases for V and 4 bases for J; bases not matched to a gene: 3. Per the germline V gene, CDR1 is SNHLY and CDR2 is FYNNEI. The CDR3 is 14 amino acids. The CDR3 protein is CASSFDRGNQPQHF. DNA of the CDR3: TGTGCCAGCAGTTTTGACAGGGGGAATCAGCCCCAGCATTTT. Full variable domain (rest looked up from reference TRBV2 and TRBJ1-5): EPEVTQTPSHQVTQMGQEVILRCVPISNHLYFYWYRQILGQKVEFLVSFYNNEISEKSEIFDDQFSVERPDGSNFTLKIRSTKLEDSAMYFCASSFDRGNQPQHFGDGTRLSIL.